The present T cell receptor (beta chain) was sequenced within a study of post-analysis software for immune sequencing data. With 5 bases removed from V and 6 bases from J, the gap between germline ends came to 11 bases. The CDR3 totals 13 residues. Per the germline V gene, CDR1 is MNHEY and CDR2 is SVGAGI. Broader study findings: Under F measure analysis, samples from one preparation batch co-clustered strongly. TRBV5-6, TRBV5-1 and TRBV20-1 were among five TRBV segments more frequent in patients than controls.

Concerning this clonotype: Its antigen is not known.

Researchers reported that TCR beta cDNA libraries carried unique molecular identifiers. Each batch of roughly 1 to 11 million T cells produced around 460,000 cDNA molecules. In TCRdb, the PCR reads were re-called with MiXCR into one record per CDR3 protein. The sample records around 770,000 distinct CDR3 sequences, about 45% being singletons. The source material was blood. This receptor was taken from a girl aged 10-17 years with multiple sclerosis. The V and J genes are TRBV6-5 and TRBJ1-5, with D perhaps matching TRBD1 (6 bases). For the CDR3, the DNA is TGTGCCAGCAGTAACACAGGGCTTCAGCCCCAGCATTTT. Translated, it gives CASSNTGLQPQHF.